Listed here is a single TCR beta chain. Its antigen is unknown. There are no base qualities to consult, and no much larger clone falls within one base. The data stem from a study of cytomegalovirus exposure and HLA in healthy donors (dated by TCRdb to about 2017). Regarding the complete study: The 650 to 750 repertoires of the first cohort and the 95 to 150 validation repertoires were produced on the same platform, according to a later analysis. The aim of the study was to test whether cataloging public T cell receptors could identify signatures of past pathogen exposure. To predict cytomegalovirus infection status, the study combined high-throughput TCR immunosequencing, statistical association of individual TCRs with disease status, and machine learning. Along with the roughly 700-subject first cohort, a separate validation cohort of over 90 different subjects was used.

Receptor amplification or capture employed the immunoSEQ multiplex PCR assay. As for how the authors treated the data: A statistical classification framework was built for diagnosing cytomegalovirus status from the catalog of TCR beta chain sequences. TCRdb carries this immuneACCESS record with in-frame sequences only. Its versions omit some clonotypes, under half of them owing to an unresolved V gene in the studies checked, with the rest unexplained. V and J calls and clone size come straight from that table; D and trimming were deduced from the DNA. Within this sample are 200,000 to 250,000 clones, with about nine tenths of them counted one time only. The top ten constitute roughly 2% of the sample. Here is what the overall study found, with its caveats: The study listed 164 TCR beta chains as associated with cytomegalovirus. Most TCR sequences were observed very rarely across donors, whereas some public TCRs were present in many individuals. Cytomegalovirus status was reported to be diagnosed by the classifier with high specificity and sensitivity in both the original and validation cohorts. Of the cluster scores, roughly 95% were above 0 in a later analysis, which found that TCRs clustered in the first cohort also tended to co-occur in the 120 validation repertoires. The validation cohort had no HLA typing available for a later analysis, so co-occurrence within that cohort was assessed over all 130 or so repertoires. According to the authors, the approach could potentially be generalized to other disease states and immunological phenotypes. Three of the identified cytomegalovirus-associated TCR beta chains were confirmed in vitro to be specific for cytomegalovirus antigens.

Donors formed part of the validation cohort, which comprised about 130 subjects and was distinct from the first cohort of over 500 subjects. CDR1 and CDR2, looked up from the germline V gene, are MNHEY and SVGAGI. Trimming takes 8 bases off V and 4 bases off J; junction bases not matched to a gene: 6. Measured from the cysteine to the phenylalanine, the CDR3 is 13 residues long. The read is trimmed to its CDR3 DNA, 39 bases read in frame from base 1. Sequenced sample: PBMCs. This TCR was recovered from a woman between 18 and 29 years old in good health and CMV-seropositive. The chain is assembled from TRBV6-5 and TRBJ1-2; 8 of the junction bases match TRBD1. The CDR3 amino acid sequence is: CASGQGRSYGYTF. In nucleotides, the sequence is TGTGCCAGCGGACAGGGCCGTAGCTATGGCTACACCTTC.